This T cell receptor beta chain is from a study of cytomegalovirus exposure and HLA in healthy donors (dated by TCRdb to about 2017). Notes on the research overall: According to an earlier analysis of 450 to 650 of the donors, 200 million or so T cells yielded 95 million to 140 million unique TCR beta sequences and around 300 Gb of sequence data. An early release covering roughly 600 HLA-typed donors comprised approximately 290 gigabases of sequencing data and approximately 80 million unique TCR sequences. The genetic ancestry cluster associated with self-reported Caucasian donors included 81% of the roughly 360 genotyped donors. The aim of the study was to test whether cataloging public T cell receptors could identify signatures of past pathogen exposure. The T cell repertoires of around 730 subjects were profiled by immunosequencing and related to cytomegalovirus serostatus. In addition to the first cohort of 666 subjects, a separate validation cohort of 130 or so different subjects was used. High-throughput TCR immunosequencing, statistical association of individual TCRs with disease status, and machine learning were combined to predict cytomegalovirus infection status. In a later analysis, previously published TCR beta repertoires from more than 500 donors were re-analyzed and high-resolution HLA genotyping was added so that TCR occurrence patterns could be studied. In the later analysis, no new phenotypic data were used to find candidate immune exposures; instead, reliance was placed on TCR beta sequences and their occurrence across donors. An earlier analysis of 500 to 750 of the donors applied high-throughput TCR beta sequencing to assess whether each TCR beta V gene segment acted as functional or pseudogenic. Donor age, sex, ethnicity and CMV serostatus were collected together with the repertoire data. Genome-wide SNP genotypes for about 60% of the roughly 670 donors were used in a later genetic analysis, which treated that subset as a discovery cohort. Every discovery cohort repertoire had been produced on one sequencing platform. Class I and class II HLA loci were covered by the typing at four-digit resolution. The number of typed donors differed by locus: roughly 620-630 for A, B, C, DRB1 and DQB1; some 500 for DQA1; 606 for DPA1; and roughly 470 for DPB1. A few DR-DQ haplotypes were handled as single units for association and clustering because linkage in the cohort was strong. Across around 400 genotyped donors of the cohort, an average of approximately 240,000 unique TCR beta nucleotide sequences per donor were sequenced, and approximately 17% of those sequences were non-productive.

This clone was counted only a few times. There is no known antigen for this receptor. The input lacks base qualities; no much larger clone sits a single base away. Paper-wide results and their limitations: Presence/absence analyses assumed roughly uniform sequencing depth across donors, an assumption that may not hold. The sequencing pipeline was judged likely to have produced a cluster of highly shared sequence variants as a technical artifact. While some public TCRs were present in many individuals, most TCR sequences turned up only very rarely across donors. In a later analysis, HLA-associated TCR beta chains showed more clonal expansion and lower generation probabilities than non-associated chains that were equally common. The cohort was sequenced for TCR beta chains only, and without alpha or paired-chain data the features that could be detected were limited. According to a later analysis, most CMV-associated TCR beta chains appeared to be HLA-restricted, and the HLA associations seemed to be driven largely by CMV exposure. V-gene and J-gene trimming of TCR beta chains was associated with a missense DCLRE1C variant in a later genetic analysis, and the association was replicated in an independent cohort. Broadly in line with IMGT annotations, most TCR beta V segments showed up in productive rearrangements about 87% or about 30% of the time in an earlier analysis of 587 of the donors. Because counts were too low, seventeen rarely observed V segments, including chromosome 9 orphons, were left out of the earlier analysis of 587 of the donors. A further reported finding was that TCR beta sequences accurately predicted the HLA-A and HLA-B alleles for most subjects in the first cohort. Because some donors lacked HLA typing at each locus, the association tests relied only on the typed subset. Correlated functional status among segregating V segments might reflect linkage disequilibrium, but an unknown experimental factor could not be ruled out. Cytomegalovirus status was reported to be diagnosed by the classifier with high specificity and sensitivity in both the original and validation cohorts. A later analysis found that TCR association rates varied across HLA loci, with DRB1 alleles showing the most associated TCRs and HLA-C alleles the fewest. A few of the identified cytomegalovirus-associated TCR beta chains were confirmed in vitro to be specific for cytomegalovirus antigens. For the cohort, immune exposure information was limited to CMV serostatus. Several of the top co-occurrence clusters appeared to be linked to parvovirus B19, influenza, CMV and Epstein-Barr virus, according to a later analysis. At a false discovery rate of 0.05, a later analysis linked 15,000 to 20,000 TCR beta sequences to specific HLA alleles. It was suggested by the authors that the approach could potentially be generalized to other disease states and immunological phenotypes. In a later genetic analysis, fewer N-insertions in productive TCRs were reported among donors in an Asian-associated ancestry cluster than the roughly 670-donor mean. A total of about 150 TCR beta chains were listed by the study as associated with cytomegalovirus. Assigning TCR associations to individual alleles was difficult when HLA alleles, especially DR and DQ, strongly co-occurred.

In total, 600 or so healthy bone marrow donors made up the cohort. At the time of sampling, all cohort members were nominally healthy, though unrecorded immune exposures were likely present. The donor was CMV seronegative and belonged to the group of over 350 seronegative cohort members. A peripheral blood sample was collected from each donor, and TCR beta sequencing was performed on peripheral blood mononuclear cells. The Qiagen DNeasy Blood Extraction Kit was used to extract genomic DNA from the blood cell samples. Libraries were built with the immunoSEQ multiplex PCR assay. For the multiplex PCR, a mixture combining 60 forward primers for TCR Vbeta segments and 13 reverse primers for TCR Jbeta segments was used. The CDR3 region of rearranged TCR beta genes was amplified from genomic DNA with a multiplex PCR assay. Amplified TCR beta libraries were sequenced as 87-base-pair reads on the Illumina HiSeq System. Per the source publication's procedure: A later analysis counted about 80 million unique TCR beta chains across the 650 to 800 repertoires, and 10 million to 12 million of these chains were shared by at least two donors. Raw reads were error-corrected and collapsed into unique sequences with a nearest-neighbor algorithm that merged closely related sequences to remove PCR and sequencing errors. Alignment of CDR3 sequences to IMGT reference sequences was used to assign V, D and J gene segments. For a sequence to be retained, at least a six-nucleotide match to both a V gene segment and a J gene segment was required. Rearrangements were called productive when the CDR3 lacked stop codons and stayed in frame with V and J; all others were non-productive. Following IMGT convention, CDR3 was defined as the stretch from the second conserved V-encoded cysteine up to the conserved J-encoded phenylalanine. The earlier analysis of about 570 of the donors excluded any sequence lacking an unambiguous match to a single V gene segment. In an earlier analysis of more than 500 of the donors, a V segment was called functional when productive rearrangements were above 56.7%, and segregating when the standard deviation between donors exceeded 5%. A statistical classification framework was built to diagnose cytomegalovirus status from the catalog of TCR beta chain sequences. A later analysis assigned V and J genes by comparing TCR nucleotide sequences with IMGT/GENE-DB human TR gene sequences. Using the TCRdist pipeline, a later analysis assigned CDR3 sequences along with most-parsimonious VDJ recombination scenarios. A later analysis defined each TCR beta chain by its CDR3 amino acid sequence plus V-gene family, and excluded reads lacking a unique V-gene family. A later analysis removed several hundred highly shared, low-generation-probability nucleotide sequences to deal with suspected cross-contamination and a sequencing artifact. In a later analysis, a clonal expansion index for each public chain was calculated from normalized within-repertoire ranks of inferred template counts. A later analysis computed generation probabilities with a VDJ recombination model fitted to out-of-frame rearrangements, and checked the results against IGoR. In a later analysis, TCR-TCR, TCR-HLA and TCR-CMV co-occurrence was scored with hypergeometric tests, and a repertoire-size bias correction was applied to TCR pairs. False discovery rates were estimated in a later analysis by permuting HLA or CMV assignments 20 times. In a later analysis, co-occurring TCRs were grouped with DBSCAN, and TCRdist sequence similarity was added when clustering was performed within HLA-allele-positive subsets. Co-occurrence clustering excluded repertoires with fewer than 30,000 or more than 120,000 public chains, plus five with anomalous nucleotide sharing. Entries here come from immuneACCESS through TCRdb and include only in-frame sequences with V and J called. Some clones fail to appear in such tables; in the studies checked, an unresolved V gene covers under half of the shortfall, and the cause of the remainder is unknown. V and J calls and clone size are as listed in that table; D and trimming were resolved from the DNA. A total of about 140,000 clones appear in this sample, roughly three fifths of them only once. The top ten clonotypes cover around 1.9% of the sample.

The sequence was obtained from a male donor in good health and CMV-seronegative. Sequencing input: PBMCs.

The nucleotides read TGTGCCAGCAGTTACCGACAGGCCTACGAGCAGTACTTC. The translation is CASSYRQAYEQYF. The chain couples TRBV6-5 to TRBJ2-5; a tentative D match to TRBD1 spans 6 bases. The DNA end is a closer match to TRBJ2-7, so the J assignment may be wrong. The germline V gene specifies MNHEY as CDR1 and SVGAGI as CDR2. The CDR3 starts with the cysteine, ends with the phenylalanine, and has 13 residues. Only the CDR3 DNA stays, 39 bases, in frame from base 1.